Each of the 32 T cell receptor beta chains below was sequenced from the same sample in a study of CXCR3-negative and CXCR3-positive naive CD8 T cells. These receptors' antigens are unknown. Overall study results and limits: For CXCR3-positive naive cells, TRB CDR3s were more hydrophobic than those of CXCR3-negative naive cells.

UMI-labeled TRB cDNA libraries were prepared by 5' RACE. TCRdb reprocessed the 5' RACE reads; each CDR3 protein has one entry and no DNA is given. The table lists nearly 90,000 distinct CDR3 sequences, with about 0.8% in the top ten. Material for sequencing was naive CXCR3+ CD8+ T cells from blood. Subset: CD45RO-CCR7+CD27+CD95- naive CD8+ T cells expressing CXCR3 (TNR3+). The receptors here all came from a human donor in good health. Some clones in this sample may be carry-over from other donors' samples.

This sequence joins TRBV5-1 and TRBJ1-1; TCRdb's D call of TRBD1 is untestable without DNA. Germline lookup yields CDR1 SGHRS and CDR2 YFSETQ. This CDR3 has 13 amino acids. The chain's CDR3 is CASSPQGGTEAFF.

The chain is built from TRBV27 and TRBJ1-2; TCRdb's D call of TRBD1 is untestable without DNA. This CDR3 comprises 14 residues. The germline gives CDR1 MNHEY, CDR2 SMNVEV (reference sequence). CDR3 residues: CASSLFPRRDGYTF.

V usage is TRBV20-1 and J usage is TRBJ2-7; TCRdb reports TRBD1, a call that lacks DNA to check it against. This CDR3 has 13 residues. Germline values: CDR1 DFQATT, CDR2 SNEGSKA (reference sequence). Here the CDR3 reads CSASPDFSYEQYF.

The CDR3 spells CSVASGAGGPHEQYF. The V call is TRBV29-1, the J call TRBJ2-7; the TCRdb call, TRBD2, lacks DNA for checking. The germline V gene has CDR1 SQVTM and CDR2 ANQGSEA. This CDR3 spans 15 amino acids.

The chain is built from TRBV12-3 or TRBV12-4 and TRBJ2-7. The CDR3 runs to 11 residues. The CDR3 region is CASSQLGEQYF.

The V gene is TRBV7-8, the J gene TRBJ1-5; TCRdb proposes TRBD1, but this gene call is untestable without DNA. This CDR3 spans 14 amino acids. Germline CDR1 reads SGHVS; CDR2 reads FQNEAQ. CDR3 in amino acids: CASSWPGADQPQHF.

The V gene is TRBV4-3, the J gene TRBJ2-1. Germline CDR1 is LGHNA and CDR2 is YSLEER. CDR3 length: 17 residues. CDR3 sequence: CASSPSIEGTLYNEQFF.

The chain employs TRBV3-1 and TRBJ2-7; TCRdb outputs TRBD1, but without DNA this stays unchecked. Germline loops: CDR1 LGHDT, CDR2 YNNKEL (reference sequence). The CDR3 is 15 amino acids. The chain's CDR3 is CASSQEGGGLYEQYF.

The CDR3 loop is CASSQDREDEQYF. This chain joins TRBV14 and TRBJ2-7; TCRdb picks TRBD2, but there is no DNA to check that call. The CDR3 consists of 13 residues. Germline CDR1 is SGHDN and CDR2 is FVKESK. Variable domain in full (rest from reference TRBV14 and TRBJ2-7): EAGVTQFPSHSVIEKGQTVTLRCDPISGHDNLYWYRRVMGKEIKFLLHFVKESKQDESGMPNNRFLAERTGGTYSTLKVQPAELEDSGVYFCASSQDREDEQYFGPGTRLTVT.

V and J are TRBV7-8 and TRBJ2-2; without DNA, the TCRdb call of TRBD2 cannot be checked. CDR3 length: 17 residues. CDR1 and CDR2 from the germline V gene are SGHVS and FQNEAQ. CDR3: CASSLEWGRESPGELFF. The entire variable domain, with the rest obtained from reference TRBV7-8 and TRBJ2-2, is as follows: GAGVSQSPRYKVAKRGQDVALRCDPISGHVSLFWYQQALGQGPEFLTYFQNEAQLDKSGLPSDRFFAERPEGSVSTLKIQRTQQEDSAVYLCASSLEWGRESPGELFFGEGSRLTVL.

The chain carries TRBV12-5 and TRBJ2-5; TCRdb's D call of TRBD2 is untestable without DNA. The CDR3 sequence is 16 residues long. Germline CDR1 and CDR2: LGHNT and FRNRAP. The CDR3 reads CASANTLAGGQETQYF. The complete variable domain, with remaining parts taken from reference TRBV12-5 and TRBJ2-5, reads DARVTQTPRHKVTEMGQEVTMRCQPILGHNTVFWYRQTMMQGLELLAYFRNRAPLDDSGMPKDRFSAEMPDATLATLKIQPSEPRDSAVYFCASANTLAGGQETQYFGPGTRLLVL.

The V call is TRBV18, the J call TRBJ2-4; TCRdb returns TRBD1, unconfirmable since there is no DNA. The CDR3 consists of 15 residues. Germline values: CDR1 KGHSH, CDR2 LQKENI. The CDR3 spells CASSLIRDPKNIQYF.

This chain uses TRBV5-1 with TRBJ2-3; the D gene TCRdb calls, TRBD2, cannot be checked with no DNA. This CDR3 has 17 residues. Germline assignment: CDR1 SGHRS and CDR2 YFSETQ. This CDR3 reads CASSLPEDGRETDTQYF.

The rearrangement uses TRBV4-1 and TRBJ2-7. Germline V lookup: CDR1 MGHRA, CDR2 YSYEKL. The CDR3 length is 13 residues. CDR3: CASSPSGTHEQYF.

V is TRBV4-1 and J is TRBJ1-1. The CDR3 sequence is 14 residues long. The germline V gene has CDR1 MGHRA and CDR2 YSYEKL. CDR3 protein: CASTHTFTAAEAFF.

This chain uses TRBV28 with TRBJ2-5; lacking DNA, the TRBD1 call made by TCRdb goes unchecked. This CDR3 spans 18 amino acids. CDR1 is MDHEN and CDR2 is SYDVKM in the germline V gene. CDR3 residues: CASIPTPWQVQLQETQYF.

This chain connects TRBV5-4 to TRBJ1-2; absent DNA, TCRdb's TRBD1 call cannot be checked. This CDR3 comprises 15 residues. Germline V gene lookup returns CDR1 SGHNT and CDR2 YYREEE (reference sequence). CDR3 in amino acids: CASRLVGEGIDGYTF.

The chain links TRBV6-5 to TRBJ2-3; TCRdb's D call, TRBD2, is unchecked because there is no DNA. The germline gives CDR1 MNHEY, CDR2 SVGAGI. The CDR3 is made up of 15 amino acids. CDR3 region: CASSYTSGRTDTQYF.

The CDR3: CASSLEPGGSYNEQFF. This rearrangement joins TRBV13 to TRBJ2-1; TCRdb reports TRBD1, a call that lacks DNA to check it against. There are 16 residues in the CDR3. Germline lookup yields CDR1 PRHDT and CDR2 FYEKMQ (reference sequence).

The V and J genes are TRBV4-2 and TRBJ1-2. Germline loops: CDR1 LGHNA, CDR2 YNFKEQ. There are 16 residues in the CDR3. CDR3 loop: CASSQETQADRYGYTF.

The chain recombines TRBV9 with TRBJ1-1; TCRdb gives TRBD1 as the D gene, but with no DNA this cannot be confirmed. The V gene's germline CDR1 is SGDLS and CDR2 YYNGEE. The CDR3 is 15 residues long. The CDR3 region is CASSVGAPGSTEAFF.

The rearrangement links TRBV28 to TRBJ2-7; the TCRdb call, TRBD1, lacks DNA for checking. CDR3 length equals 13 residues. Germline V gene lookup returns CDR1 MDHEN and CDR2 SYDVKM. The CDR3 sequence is CASSRDTGWEQYF.

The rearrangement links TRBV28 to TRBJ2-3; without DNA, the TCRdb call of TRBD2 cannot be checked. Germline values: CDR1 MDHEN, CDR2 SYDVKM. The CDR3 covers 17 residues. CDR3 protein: CASSGTSGPFSTDTQYF.

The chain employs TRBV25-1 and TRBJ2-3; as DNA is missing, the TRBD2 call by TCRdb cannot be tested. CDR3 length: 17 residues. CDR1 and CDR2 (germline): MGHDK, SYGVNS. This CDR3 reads CASSEYFREDTTDTQYF.

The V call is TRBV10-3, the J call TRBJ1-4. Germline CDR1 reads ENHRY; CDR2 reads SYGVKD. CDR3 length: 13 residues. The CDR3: CAISDSAKWGLFF.

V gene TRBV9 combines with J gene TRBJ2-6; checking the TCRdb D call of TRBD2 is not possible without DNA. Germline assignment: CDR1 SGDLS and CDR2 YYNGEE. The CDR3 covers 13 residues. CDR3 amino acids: CASGPPSGGVLTF.

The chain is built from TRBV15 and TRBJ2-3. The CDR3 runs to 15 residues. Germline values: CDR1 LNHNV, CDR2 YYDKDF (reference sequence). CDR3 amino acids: CATSRYRLPTDTQYF.

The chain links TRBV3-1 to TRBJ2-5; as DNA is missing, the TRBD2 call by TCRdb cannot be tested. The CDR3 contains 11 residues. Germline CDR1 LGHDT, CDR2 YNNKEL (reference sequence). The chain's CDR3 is CASSQGALVGF.

CDR3: CASSGENPTDTQYF. The V call is TRBV9, the J call TRBJ2-3. Germline-derived CDR1 and CDR2 are SGDLS and YYNGEE. CDR3 size: 14 residues.

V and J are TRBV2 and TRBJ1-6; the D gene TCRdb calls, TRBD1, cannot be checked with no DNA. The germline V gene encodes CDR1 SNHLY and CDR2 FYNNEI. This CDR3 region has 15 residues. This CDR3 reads CASSESGAYNSPLHF.

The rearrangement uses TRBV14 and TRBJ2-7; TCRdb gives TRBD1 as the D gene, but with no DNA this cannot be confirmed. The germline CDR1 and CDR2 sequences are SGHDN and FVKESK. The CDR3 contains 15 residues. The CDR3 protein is CASSHQPGAHYEQYF. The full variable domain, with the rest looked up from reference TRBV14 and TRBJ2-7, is EAGVTQFPSHSVIEKGQTVTLRCDPISGHDNLYWYRRVMGKEIKFLLHFVKESKQDESGMPNNRFLAERTGGTYSTLKVQPAELEDSGVYFCASSHQPGAHYEQYFGPGTRLTVT.

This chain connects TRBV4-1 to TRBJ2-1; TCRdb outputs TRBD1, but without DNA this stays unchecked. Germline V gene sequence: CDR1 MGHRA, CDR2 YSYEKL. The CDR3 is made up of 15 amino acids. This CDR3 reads CASSQPGQGINEQFF.